This T cell receptor (beta chain) was retrieved from a study of shared clonotypes between healthy human individuals. Study context: Each donor had three CD4 naive, three CD4 memory, two CD8 naive and one CD8 memory plate. Whole-study findings and limits: The study drew on few donors, limiting represented genetic and exposure-history diversity. Between four donors, naive CD4 clonotypes were shared at a level of around 4.9%.

The CDR3 is 13 amino acids. Trimming removed 6 bases from V and 6 bases from J, with 14 bases in between. Germline CDR1 and CDR2: SGHVS and FNYEAQ. This clone came up once. Its antigen is undetermined. Naive CD8 cells lacked CD45RO, underwent positive selection for CCR7 and left out terminally differentiated effector memory CD45RA+ cells. At a deep level, the assay was run. Only in-frame clones appear in the TCRdb table, and some are missing; sequencing was by immunoSEQ multiplex PCR. Among some 2 million clones listed, about 95% were seen once. J is TRBJ1-1 and V is TRBV7-6; D is perhaps TRBD1 (6 bases). Sequences were obtained from naive CD8+ T cells sorted from blood. This TCR derives from a man aged 18 to 29 in good health. The DNA for the CDR3 is TGTGCCAGCAGTTGGGAACAGGGCTCTGAAGCTTTCTTT. This gives the protein CASSWEQGSEAFF.